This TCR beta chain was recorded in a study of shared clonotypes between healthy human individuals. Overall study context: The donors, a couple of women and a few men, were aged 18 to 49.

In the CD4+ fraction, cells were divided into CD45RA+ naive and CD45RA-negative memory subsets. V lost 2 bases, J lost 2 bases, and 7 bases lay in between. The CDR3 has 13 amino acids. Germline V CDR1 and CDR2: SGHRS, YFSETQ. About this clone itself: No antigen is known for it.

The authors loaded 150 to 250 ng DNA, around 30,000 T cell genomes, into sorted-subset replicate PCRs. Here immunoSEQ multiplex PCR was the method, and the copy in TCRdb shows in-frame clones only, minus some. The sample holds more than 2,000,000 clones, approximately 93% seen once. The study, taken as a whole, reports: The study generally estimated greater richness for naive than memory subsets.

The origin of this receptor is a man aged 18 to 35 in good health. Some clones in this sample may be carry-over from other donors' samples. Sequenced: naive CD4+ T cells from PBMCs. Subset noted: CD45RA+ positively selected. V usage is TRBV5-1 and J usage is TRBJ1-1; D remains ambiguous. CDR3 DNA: TGCGCCAGCAGCTTTTGGGGAAACACTGAAGCTTTCTTT. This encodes CASSFWGNTEAFF.